The present entry profiles one T cell receptor beta chain with its context. As yet, its antigen is unknown. Indicated treatment: 19 received Ad26.COV2.S at low or high dose, single or two shots; five or six received placebo; per-sample allocation not given. The study sampled participants on day 63 after the first vaccine or placebo injection. This entry belongs to a study of Ad26.COV2.S vaccination and SARS-CoV-2 variants. Study-level background: The donor participated in the COV1001 trial, in its Ad26.COV2.S arm. Ad26.COV2.S was injected intramuscularly once or twice, 56 days apart.

Profiled with immunoSEQ multiplex PCR; TCRdb holds only in-frame clones, not every one. The sample yields 300,000 to 350,000 clones, 75% to 90% seen once. This CDR3 is 11 amino acids long. V was clipped by 4 bases and J by 7 bases, with 8 bases between them. CDR1 and CDR2 (germline): SQVTM, ANQGSEA. Whole-study findings and limits: From the TCR breadth and depth analyses, total T cell responses may have been underestimated.

The sequence was obtained from a person aged 18-65 years who received the Ad26.COV2.S COVID-19 vaccine or a placebo. Here the sequenced sample was peripheral blood, taken in a trial of Ad26.COV2.S vaccine versus placebo. The V gene is TRBV29-1, the J gene TRBJ2-1; no reliable D call. Here the CDR3 DNA reads TGCAGCGTTGGTTTAAGGAATGAGCAGTTCTTC. This encodes CSVGLRNEQFF.